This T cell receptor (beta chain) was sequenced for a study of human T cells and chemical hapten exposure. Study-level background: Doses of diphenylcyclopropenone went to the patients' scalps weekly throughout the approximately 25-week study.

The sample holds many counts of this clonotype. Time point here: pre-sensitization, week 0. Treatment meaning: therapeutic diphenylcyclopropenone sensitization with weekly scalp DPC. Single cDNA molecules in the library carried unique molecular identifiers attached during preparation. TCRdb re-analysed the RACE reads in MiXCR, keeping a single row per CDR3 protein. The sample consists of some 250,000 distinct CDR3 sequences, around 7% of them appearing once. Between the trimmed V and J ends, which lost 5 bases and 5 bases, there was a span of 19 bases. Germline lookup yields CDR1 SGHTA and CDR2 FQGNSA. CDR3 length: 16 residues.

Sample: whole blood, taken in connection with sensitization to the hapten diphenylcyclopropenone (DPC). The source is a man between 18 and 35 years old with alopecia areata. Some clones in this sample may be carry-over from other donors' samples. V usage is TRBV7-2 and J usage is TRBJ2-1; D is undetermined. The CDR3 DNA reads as TGTGCCAGCAGCCCCTCCCTGGGGTCAACCCACAATGAGCAGTTCTTC. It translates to CASSPSLGSTHNEQFF.